The 32 T cell receptor beta chains reported below all come from one sample, sequenced in a study of shared T cell receptors in the human thymus. Assay used: immunoSEQ multiplex PCR; TCRdb lists only in-frame clones, some missing. The sample has some 400,000 clones, 95% seen once. The sample comprised thymocytes. These receptor sequences come from a human donor.

The chain uses TRBV27 and TRBJ2-7, with 10 nucleotides matching TRBD2. The CDR3 is 15 residues long. In germline, CDR1 is MNHEY, CDR2 SMNVEV (reference sequence). Trimming removed 6 bases from V and 2 bases from J; junction bases left unmatched: 7. The CDR3 DNA is TGTGCCAGCAGCCCCCTAGCGGGAGCGACCTACGAGCAGTACTTC. Translated: CASSPLAGATYEQYF.

This chain connects TRBV5-4 to TRBJ1-2, with 8 bases lining up with TRBD1. The germline V gene has CDR1 SGHNT and CDR2 YYREEE (reference sequence). The CDR3 runs 17 residues. V lost 4 bases and J lost 10; bases outside the gene matches: 21. CDR3 bases: TGTGCCAGCAGCCGTCATTCCCCGGGACAGGCCGTCTACAACTACACCTTC. Amino acid sequence: CASSRHSPGQAVYNYTF.

This clone occurred once. The chain has TRBV4-1 and TRBJ2-7; 9 positions agree with TRBD2. Germline V gene sequence: CDR1 MGHRA, CDR2 YSYEKL. Trimming removed 4 bases from V and 5 bases from J; junction bases left unmatched: 6. The CDR3 length is 14 residues. CDR3 protein: CASSLSGSYDEQYF. CDR3 coding DNA: TGCGCCAGCAGCCTTAGCGGGAGTTATGACGAGCAGTACTTC.

In its sample, this clone was seen a few times. The rearrangement joins TRBV7-2 to TRBJ2-3; TRBD2 agrees at 13 bases. The CDR3 is made up of 15 amino acids. J lost 3 bases, V lost 8 bases, and 5 bases had no gene match. CDR1 and CDR2 (germline): SGHTA, FQGNSA. CDR3 in DNA: TGTGCCAGCGGACTAGCGGGAGTTGGGACAGATACGCAGTATTTT. This codes for CASGLAGVGTDTQYF.

The chain recombines TRBV19 with TRBJ1-5, with D unclear. V lost 7 bases and J lost 1, with 14 bases in between. The germline CDR1 and CDR2 sequences are LNHDA and SQIVND (reference sequence). The CDR3 spans 15 residues. The CDR3 DNA is TGTGCCAGTACCCTACCCGAGGGAAGCAATCAGCCCCAGCATTTT. It codes for CASTLPEGSNQPQHF.

This sequence joins TRBV9 and TRBJ2-2; no definite D call. The CDR3 length is 15 residues. V was pared by 4 bases and J by 6 bases, with 16 bases between. Germline lookup yields CDR1 SGDLS and CDR2 YYNGEE. This chain's CDR3 is CASSPGQEWSGELFF. In DNA, the CDR3 is TGTGCCAGCAGCCCCGGGCAGGAGTGGTCCGGGGAGCTGTTTTTT.

This clone is a singleton in its sample. The chain has TRBV7-9 and TRBJ2-1; maybe TRBD1 (5 bases). V was shortened by 2 bases and J by 10 bases, with 15 bases between the two germline ends. The length of the CDR3 is 14 residues. Germline V lookup: CDR1 SEHNR, CDR2 FQNEAQ (reference sequence). In nucleotides, the CDR3 is TGTGCCAGCAGCTTAAATTATATCCAGGGAGAGCAGTTCTTC. Translating it yields CASSLNYIQGEQFF.

The J gene is TRBJ2-1, the V gene TRBV6-6, with D hard to call. Germline CDR1 and CDR2: MNHNY and SVGAGI (reference sequence). V lost 0 bases and J 0 bases, leaving 3 bases between the germline ends. The CDR3 runs 14 residues. CDR3: CASSYSTSYNEQFF. As DNA, the CDR3 is TGTGCCAGCAGTTACTCGACCTCCTACAATGAGCAGTTCTTC.

This rearrangement joins TRBV7-8 to TRBJ1-5, with D perhaps matching TRBD1 (6 bases). Looked up from germline, CDR1 is SGHVS and CDR2 is FQNEAQ. The CDR3 length is 14 residues. The V gene lost 4 bases and the J gene lost 3 bases, with 10 bases spanning the gap. This CDR3 is CASSSDRNNQPQHF. CDR3 DNA sequence: TGTGCCAGCAGCTCCGACAGGAACAATCAGCCCCAGCATTTT.

This chain's CDR3 is CASSPRWGRIDITDTQYF. The CDR3, as DNA: TGTGCCAGCAGCCCCCGGTGGGGGAGGATAGACATCACAGATACGCAGTATTTT. The chain is built from TRBV7-3 and TRBJ2-3, with D perhaps TRBD2 (6 bases). Germline V gene lookup returns CDR1 SGHTA and CDR2 FQGTGA. The V end lost 5 bases, the J end lost 2 bases, and 23 bases lay between the germline ends. The CDR3 is 18 residues long. The full variable domain, rest sourced from reference TRBV7-3 and TRBJ2-3, is GAGVSQTPSNKVTEKGKYVELRCDPISGHTALYWYRQSLGQGPEFLIYFQGTGAADDSGLPNDRFFAVRPEGSVSTLKIQRTERGDSAVYLCASSPRWGRIDITDTQYFGPGTRLTVL.

This clone is a singleton in its sample. This chain uses TRBV29-1 with TRBJ2-3; no reliable D call. V was trimmed by 6 bases and J by 3 bases, leaving 10 bases between them. The length of the CDR3 is 12 residues. The germline CDR1 and CDR2 sequences are SQVTM and ANQGSEA. This chain's CDR3 is CSVPRMTDTQYF. In DNA form, the CDR3 reads TGCAGCGTCCCCAGGATGACAGATACGCAGTATTTT.

The J gene is TRBJ2-5, the V gene TRBV11-2; 9 positions agree with TRBD2. The junction had 5 bases not matched to a gene; V was cut back by 3 bases and J by 3 bases. Germline CDR1 is SGHAT and CDR2 is FQNNGV. CDR3 length: 15 amino acids. CDR3 bases: TGTGCCAGCAGCTTGGTAGCGGGAGTAGAAGAGACCCAGTACTTC. Protein: CASSLVAGVEETQYF.

The genes are TRBV12-2 and TRBJ2-3. TRBV12-2 is a listed pseudogene. There are 18 residues in the CDR3. CDR3 coding DNA: TGTGCAAGTCGCTTAGACAGGGGAGGGCCGATTGCACAAGATACGCAGTATTTT. Residues: CASRLDRGGPIAQDTQYF.

The rearrangement joins TRBV5-1 to TRBJ2-5; 8 nucleotides match TRBD2. The J call could be wrong; TRBJ2-7 is a better fit for the DNA end. CDR1 SGHRS and CDR2 YFSETQ come from the germline V gene. CDR3 length: 15 residues. The CDR3 DNA reads TGCGCCAGCAGCCCGAGCCCCGGGAGGGCCTACGAGCAGTACTTC. This translates into CASSPSPGRAYEQYF.

The chain joins TRBV27 to TRBJ2-1; 9 bases align to TRBD2. CDR1 is MNHEY, CDR2 SMNVEV, per germline (reference sequence). The CDR3 is 16 residues long. V shed 5 bases, J shed 6 bases, and the junction held 11 bases outside the gene matches. CDR3 coding DNA: TGTGCCAGCAGTCCGCGGGTAGCGGGAGTTGGCAATGAGCAGTTCTTC. Translation gives CASSPRVAGVGNEQFF.

V usage is TRBV4-1 and J usage is TRBJ1-2; no firm D call. V was pared by 4 bases and J by 7 bases, with 10 bases between. CDR1 is MGHRA, CDR2 YSYEKL, per germline. The CDR3 runs 12 residues. The CDR3 is CASSPPRGGYTF. CDR3 nucleotide sequence: TGCGCCAGCAGCCCCCCTCGCGGTGGCTACACCTTC.

The chain carries TRBV7-9 and TRBJ2-2, with a weak D call TRBD1 (6 bases). The length of the CDR3 is 12 residues. V lost 11 bases to trimming and J lost 7 bases, with 14 bases between them. Germline lookup yields CDR1 SEHNR and CDR2 FQNEAQ (reference sequence). The CDR3 nucleotides are TGTGCCGTACTACAGGGTTGCGGGGAGCTGTTTTTT. Translating gives CAVLQGCGELFF. The full variable domain, with the rest looked up from reference TRBV7-9 and TRBJ2-2, is DTGVSQNPRHKITKRGQNVTFRCDPISEHNRLYWYRQTLGQGPEFLTYFQNEAQLEKSRLLSDRFSAERPKGSFSTLEIQRTEQGDSAMYLCAVLQGCGELFFGEGSRLTVL.

This chain links TRBV28 with TRBJ2-5; tentatively, D is TRBD1 or TRBD2 (5 bases each). Germline CDR1 MDHEN, CDR2 SYDVKM. Trimming removed 2 bases at V and 1 base at J, with 14 bases between. The CDR3 spans 16 residues. The CDR3 protein is CASSLGLGTVQETQYF. In nucleotides, the CDR3 is TGTGCCAGCAGTTTAGGTCTAGGGACGGTCCAAGAGACCCAGTACTTC.

CDR3 bases: TGTGCCAGCACATCGTACGCGGAGGAGAGAGCAGATGAGCAGTTCTTC. Encoded protein: CASTSYAEERADEQFF. The rearrangement uses TRBV7-2 and TRBJ2-1, with TRBD2 as a possible D gene (5 bases). The ends were cut back, 7 bases at V and 8 bases at J, with 24 bases in the middle. The CDR3 has 16 residues. The germline CDR1 and CDR2 sequences are SGHTA and FQGNSA.

The genes are TRBV30 and TRBJ1-4; D might be TRBD1 (5 bases). Germline CDR1 GTSNPN, CDR2 SVGIG (reference sequence). The CDR3 length is 12 residues. The germline V and J ends were trimmed by 5 bases and 6 bases, with 10 bases remaining between them. Here the CDR3 reads CAWGGADEKLFF. The CDR3 region has the DNA TGTGCCTGGGGAGGGGCGGATGAAAAACTGTTTTTT.

This rearrangement joins TRBV2 to TRBJ1-2; D might be TRBD1 (5 bases). The length of the CDR3 is 14 residues. V was shortened by 3 bases and J by 5 bases, with 13 bases between the two germline ends. CDR1 and CDR2 (germline): SNHLY, FYNNEI. CDR3 coding DNA: TGTGCCAGCAGTGATCTCAGGGCCCTGTATGGCTACACCTTC. It yields the protein CASSDLRALYGYTF.

The chain combines TRBV6-5 with TRBJ2-1; TRBD2 agrees at 8 bases. The germline V gene has CDR1 MNHEY and CDR2 SVGAGI. The ends lost 6 bases at V and 10 bases at J; junction bases unmatched: 14. There are 15 residues in the CDR3. This CDR3 reads CASRDGGSGMEEQFF. The CDR3 DNA follows: TGTGCCAGCAGGGACGGTGGTAGCGGGATGGAAGAGCAGTTCTTC.

The chain joins TRBV19 to TRBJ2-5; 14 bases fit TRBD2. Germline V gives CDR1 LNHDA, CDR2 SQIVND (reference sequence). J gave up 5 bases and V 4 bases, and 6 bases lay outside the gene matches. This CDR3 has 16 residues. The CDR3 is CASSTSGLAGVETQYF. CDR3 sequence (DNA): TGTGCCAGTAGTACCTCGGGACTAGCGGGAGTGGAGACCCAGTACTTC.

V and J are TRBV7-2 and TRBJ2-1; 9 nucleotides line up with TRBD2. V lost 1 base to trimming and J lost 13 bases; unmatched junction nucleotides: 8. This CDR3 has 14 residues. CDR1 SGHTA and CDR2 FQGNSA come from the germline V gene. The CDR3, as DNA: TGTGCCAGCAGCTTAGTTGGACTAGCGCAGCTTCAGTTCTTC. It yields the protein CASSLVGLAQLQFF.

The CDR3 is CASSMKENPTEAFF. The CDR3 bases are TGTGCCAGTAGTATGAAGGAGAACCCCACTGAAGCTTTCTTT. This chain uses TRBV19 with TRBJ1-1; D is unclear. V lost 3 bases to trimming and J lost 4 bases, with 12 bases between them. CDR1 and CDR2 (germline): LNHDA, SQIVND (reference sequence). The CDR3 sequence is 14 residues long.

The chain is built from TRBV28 and TRBJ2-1; D not certain. Germline CDR1 MDHEN, CDR2 SYDVKM. The CDR3 has 15 amino acids. V dropped 3 bases and J dropped 4 bases, with 13 bases sitting between them. The CDR3 spells CASSFSETVYNEQFF. CDR3 coding DNA: TGTGCCAGCAGTTTCTCCGAGACTGTTTACAATGAGCAGTTCTTC.

This chain joins TRBV30 and TRBJ2-1; 10 bases fit TRBD2. Germline trimming cut 5 bases from V and 9 bases from J; bases unmatched to any gene: 7. Germline assignment: CDR1 GTSNPN and CDR2 SVGIG (reference sequence). This CDR3 comprises 13 residues. This CDR3 is CAWGGLAATEQFF. CDR3 DNA: TGTGCCTGGGGAGGACTAGCGGCTACTGAGCAGTTCTTC.

The gene calls are TRBV7-2 and TRBJ2-5; 7 bases align to TRBD2. J was trimmed by 5 bases and V by 0 bases; bases with no gene match: 18. The CDR3 length is 19 residues. From germline, CDR1 is SGHTA and CDR2 FQGNSA. Here the CDR3 DNA reads TGTGCCAGCAGCTTAGCGAGTCCCGCCACGAGCGGGGTCGAGGAGACCCAGTACTTC. As protein: CASSLASPATSGVEETQYF.

The V gene is TRBV11-2, the J gene TRBJ2-5, with unresolved D. The CDR3 loop spans 14 amino acids. Germline V gives CDR1 SGHAT, CDR2 FQNNGV. Trimming removed 2 bases from V and 1 base from J, with 8 bases in between. The CDR3 DNA is TGTGCCAGCAGCTTAAACGGGCCCCAAGAGACCCAGTACTTC. Amino acid sequence: CASSLNGPQETQYF.

V usage is TRBV27 and J usage is TRBJ2-7; D might be TRBD2 (5 bases). The CDR3 is 14 residues long. Deletions cut 5 bases from V and 3 bases from J, with 14 bases between. Germline V gene sequence: CDR1 MNHEY, CDR2 SMNVEV (reference sequence). CDR3 region: CASSHGVLGYEQYF. In DNA, the CDR3 is TGTGCCAGCAGTCACGGGGTGCTGGGCTACGAGCAGTACTTC.

This clone was found once. The chain carries TRBV28 and TRBJ2-1; 7 bases match TRBD2. Trimming removed 6 bases from V and 8 bases from J; junction bases left unmatched: 13. Germline CDR1 and CDR2: MDHEN and SYDVKM. The CDR3 totals 15 residues. The CDR3 region is CASRFRGRGYDEQFF. In DNA, the CDR3 is TGTGCCAGCAGATTCCGGGGGAGGGGATACGATGAGCAGTTCTTC.

The chain carries TRBV4-3 and TRBJ1-1, with 7 positions matching TRBD1. J lost 6 bases, V lost 3 bases, and 4 bases had no gene match. CDR3 length: 13 residues. Germline values: CDR1 LGHNA, CDR2 YSLEER. In nucleotides, the CDR3 is TGCGCCAGCAGCCAGGGGACAGAAGCTGAAGCTTTCTTT. Amino acids: CASSQGTEAEAFF.